This TCR beta chain emerged from a study of spatial heterogeneity in lung cancer. The wider study: PBMC collected at follow-up were sequenced when available, a median of around 2 years after resection. Unique TCR and UMI combinations averaged more than ten appearances each in raw reads.

The CDR3 sequence is 11 residues long. Germline V lookup: CDR1 LNHDA, CDR2 SQIVND (reference sequence). The time point here: blood at routine non-recurrence follow-up after resection. Sequencing covered unsorted whole RNA taken from tumor, nontumor lung or frozen PBMC. For this clonotype: One junction end does not reproduce the germline sequence, and a read error may be involved.

The study tagged each TCR cDNA molecule with a unique molecular identifier. A single record per CDR3 protein comes from TCRdb applying MiXCR to the 5' RACE reads. Here the sample spans over 95,000 distinct CDR3 sequences, about a tenth being singletons. This receptor was identified in a female donor with early-stage non-small cell lung cancer. The sample in question was PBMCs, obtained at follow-up. The chain recombines TRBV19 with TRBJ1-1, with D unresolved. In DNA, the CDR3 is TGTGCCACCTCAAGGAACACTGAAGCTTCCTTT. Its translation: CATSRNTEASF.